This is a list of T cell receptor beta chains from one sample in a study of OX40 agonist ivuxolimab in advanced cancers. The repertoire was sequenced with immunoSEQ multiplex PCR; TCRdb's copy has only in-frame clones and lacks some. The table includes roughly 66,000 clones, about four fifths detected once. Sequenced here: CD4+ or CD8+ T cells sorted from blood, sampled in a trial of the OX40 agonist ivuxolimab. The receptor source for this set is an adult with an advanced solid tumor such as melanoma, head and neck, liver or kidney cancer. Each CDR3 is given with its conserved first and last residue. Fields, in order: D gene, V gene, J gene, clone size, CDR3 DNA, CDR3 protein. D genes are given only for firm matches. Size is omitted from some rows. Given values are once, few, many or a class for expanded clones.

d_gene: .; v_gene: TRBV6-5; j_gene: TRBJ2-7; abundance: once; CDR3nt: TGTGCCAGCAGTTCCCCCGACAGGATGTACGAGCAGTACTTC; CDR3aa: CASSSPDRMYEQYF
d_gene: .; v_gene: TRBV11-3; j_gene: TRBJ2-3; abundance: few; CDR3nt: TGTGCCAGCAGCCCGCAGGGTCTGGTACAATTGGGCACAGATACGCAGTATTTT; CDR3aa: CASSPQGLVQLGTDTQYF
d_gene: .; v_gene: TRBV5-1; j_gene: TRBJ2-3; abundance: .; CDR3nt: TGCGCCAGCAGCCGGAGCACAGATACGCAGTATTTT; CDR3aa: CASSRSTDTQYF
d_gene: .; v_gene: TRBV15; j_gene: TRBJ2-1; abundance: .; CDR3nt: TGTGCCACCAGCCTACGACAGCGAAGCAATGAGCAGTTCTTC; CDR3aa: CATSLRQRSNEQFF
d_gene: .; v_gene: TRBV15; j_gene: TRBJ1-3; abundance: .; CDR3nt: TGTGCCACCAGCAGAGATCCGGCCAATGCGGGCATATATTTT; CDR3aa: CATSRDPANAGIYF
d_gene: .; v_gene: TRBV29-1; j_gene: TRBJ2-3; abundance: .; CDR3nt: TGCAGCGAAAGGGCTAGCGGCACAGATACGCAGTATTTT; CDR3aa: CSERASGTDTQYF
d_gene: TRBD2; v_gene: TRBV27; j_gene: TRBJ2-1; abundance: .; CDR3nt: TGTGCCAGCAGTCGACTAGCGGGAGCTAGCAATGAGCAGTTCTTC; CDR3aa: CASSRLAGASNEQFF
d_gene: .; v_gene: TRBV27; j_gene: TRBJ1-1; abundance: .; CDR3nt: TGTGCCACCCGCGGGGGGCGGAGGGACACTGAAGCTTTCTTT; CDR3aa: CATRGGRRDTEAFF
d_gene: .; v_gene: TRBV2; j_gene: TRBJ1-5; abundance: .; CDR3nt: TGTGCCAGTAGGAGCTATAGCAATCAGCCCCAGCATTTT; CDR3aa: CASRSYSNQPQHF
d_gene: TRBD2; v_gene: TRBV7-9; j_gene: TRBJ2-2; abundance: .; CDR3nt: TGTGCCAGCAGCCTAGCGGGAGGGGGAACCGGGGAGCTGTTTTTT; CDR3aa: CASSLAGGGTGELFF
d_gene: .; v_gene: TRBV4-2; j_gene: TRBJ1-5; abundance: .; CDR3nt: TGTGCCAGCAGCCGGGACAGCAATCAGCCCCAGCATTTT; CDR3aa: CASSRDSNQPQHF
d_gene: .; v_gene: TRBV10-3; j_gene: TRBJ2-7; abundance: .; CDR3nt: TGTGCCATCAGTGAGTCTGTGGTGTCCCACGAGCAGTACTTC; CDR3aa: CAISESVVSHEQYF
d_gene: TRBD2; v_gene: TRBV28; j_gene: TRBJ2-1; abundance: .; CDR3nt: TGTGCCAGCAGTCCTAGCGGGAGTTGGTACAATGAGCAGTTCTTC; CDR3aa: CASSPSGSWYNEQFF
d_gene: TRBD1; v_gene: TRBV9; j_gene: TRBJ1-2; abundance: .; CDR3nt: TGTGCCAGCAGCGTAGGGGGCAGGGGGAACTATGGCTACACCTTC; CDR3aa: CASSVGGRGNYGYTF
d_gene: .; v_gene: TRBV19; j_gene: TRBJ1-1; abundance: .; CDR3nt: TGTGCCAGTAGTATAGGTAGGAATCGGGATTCAAACACTGAAGCTTTCTTT; CDR3aa: CASSIGRNRDSNTEAFF
d_gene: .; v_gene: TRBV11-3; j_gene: TRBJ1-1; abundance: .; CDR3nt: TGTGCCAGCAGCTTAGACAGGGATGAAGCTTTCTTT; CDR3aa: CASSLDRDEAFF
d_gene: .; v_gene: TRBV7-8; j_gene: TRBJ2-5; abundance: once; CDR3nt: TGTGCCAGCAGCTTAGGACAGCACGGAGTCGAAGCCCAGTACTTC; CDR3aa: CASSLGQHGVEAQYF
d_gene: .; v_gene: TRBV14; j_gene: TRBJ2-5; abundance: .; CDR3nt: TGTGCCAGCAGCCGACCGGGATTACAAGAGACCCAGTACTTC; CDR3aa: CASSRPGLQETQYF
d_gene: TRBD2; v_gene: TRBV28; j_gene: TRBJ2-5; abundance: .; CDR3nt: TGTGCCAGCACCCCTAGCGGGAGTTCAGATTCCCGAGAGACCCAGTACTTC; CDR3aa: CASTPSGSSDSRETQYF
d_gene: .; v_gene: TRBV19; j_gene: TRBJ1-2; abundance: .; CDR3nt: TGTGCCAGTAGTATATCGGCAGATAACTATGGCTACACCTTC; CDR3aa: CASSISADNYGYTF
d_gene: TRBD2; v_gene: TRBV19; j_gene: TRBJ2-1; abundance: .; CDR3nt: TGTGCCAGTAGTATGGGGGGGACTGACTACAATGAGCAGTTCTTC; CDR3aa: CASSMGGTDYNEQFF
d_gene: .; v_gene: TRBV11-3; j_gene: TRBJ1-1; abundance: few; CDR3nt: TGTGCCAGCAGCTTAGGCGGGAACACTGAAGCTTTCTTT; CDR3aa: CASSLGGNTEAFF